This T cell receptor beta chain is drawn from a study of shared clonotypes between healthy human individuals. There were no recent acute infections or vaccinations among the donors, who were healthy HIV-negative adults. Broader study findings: Rarefaction demonstrated incomplete sorted-subset sequencing despite large depth. The researchers took only blood, and tissue repertoires probably look different. Memory subsets had estimated richness that was generally smaller than that of naive subsets.

The germline V gene has CDR1 LNHDA and CDR2 SQIVND (reference sequence). V shed 11 bases and J shed 1 base, with 14 bases lying between them. The CDR3 has 14 amino acids. Generated by immunoSEQ multiplex PCR, the TCRdb table keeps only in-frame clones and is missing some. The sample lists approximately 700,000 clones, roughly 73% occurring once. As regards this clone: What it binds is unknown.

Sequencing was done on a sample of memory CD4+ T cells sorted from blood. Subset denoted: CD45RA-negative fraction. The receptor's source is a woman aged 25 to 39 in good health. V gene TRBV19 combines with J gene TRBJ2-2; D is perhaps TRBD2 (7 bases). CDR3 loop: CAGGGPGNTGELFF. In nucleotides, the CDR3 is TGTGCCGGCGGGGGCCCGGGGAACACCGGGGAGCTGTTTTTT. The full variable domain, its missing parts supplied by reference TRBV19 and TRBJ2-2, is DGGITQSPKYLFRKEGQNVTLSCEQNLNHDAMYWYRQDPGQGLRLIYYSQIVNDFQKGDIAEGYSVSREKKESFPLTVTSAQKNPTAFYLCAGGGPGNTGELFFGEGSRLTVL.